Listed below are T cell receptor beta chains from one sample, sequenced in a study of beta chain features in type 1 diabetes. Profiling relied on immunoSEQ multiplex PCR, and the TCRdb table lists in-frame clones only, not all of them. This repertoire shows 680,000 or so clones, roughly 13% found once; its top ten account for roughly 0.022%. The specimen was naive CD4+ T cells from blood. These receptor sequences come from a man aged 18 to 29 with type 1 diabetes. Both conserved end residues are part of each CDR3. A D gene is named only where the DNA matches it firmly. Only part of the rows carry a size: once, few, many, or a class if the clone is expanded.

>.|.|TRBV5-4|TRBJ2-7
CASSLRGSGYEQYF
TGTGCCAGCAGCTTGAGGGGAAGTGGCTACGAGCAGTACTTC
>.|few|TRBV29-1|TRBJ1-1
CSVPRRGRDLEAFF
TGCAGCGTCCCACGGCGGGGTAGGGATCTTGAAGCTTTCTTT
>TRBD1|.|TRBV10-3|TRBJ1-5
CAISEDRGGQPQHF
TGTGCCATCAGTGAGGACAGGGGAGGTCAGCCCCAGCATTTT
>TRBD1|.|TRBV30|TRBJ1-2
CAWSGRDRTYGYTF
TGTGCCTGGAGCGGCAGGGACAGAACCTATGGCTACACCTTC
>.|.|TRBV6-1|TRBJ2-7
CASSWTPLMEQYF
TGTGCCAGCAGCTGGACTCCTCTAATGGAGCAGTACTTC
>.|few|TRBV19|TRBJ2-5
CASSPRRGHGRPETQYF
TGTGCCAGTAGTCCCCGTCGGGGGCACGGACGACCAGAGACCCAGTACTTC
>TRBD1|few|TRBV28|TRBJ1-5
CASSWDRFQPQHF
TGTGCCAGCAGTTGGGACAGATTTCAGCCCCAGCATTTT
>.|few|TRBV30|TRBJ2-3
CAWTQGSTDTQYF
TGTGCCTGGACTCAGGGAAGCACAGATACGCAGTATTTT
>.|few|TRBV30|TRBJ2-5
CAWRRGDRGPPGETQYF
TGTGCCTGGAGACGAGGGGATCGGGGGCCCCCAGGAGAGACCCAGTACTTC
>TRBD1|few|TRBV29-1|TRBJ1-5
CSVVQGDQPQHF
TGCAGCGTTGTACAGGGGGATCAGCCCCAGCATTTT
>.|.|TRBV5-6|TRBJ2-5
CASSSAVMGQETQYF
TGTGCCAGCAGCTCGGCGGTAATGGGTCAAGAGACCCAGTACTTC
>TRBD2|few|TRBV30|TRBJ2-5
CAWGGGVETQYF
TGTGCCTGGGGGGGAGGGGTGGAGACCCAGTACTTC
>TRBD1|.|TRBV4-1|TRBJ1-2
CASSQAGGNYGYTF
TGCGCCAGCAGCCAGGCAGGGGGAAACTATGGCTACACCTTC
>TRBD1|.|TRBV2|TRBJ2-3
CASSVRDRVSDTQYF
TGTGCCAGCAGTGTCCGGGACAGGGTATCGGATACGCAGTATTTT
>.|.|TRBV28|TRBJ1-4
CASSLWGTFGKLFF
TGTGCCAGCAGTTTATGGGGGACATTTGGAAAACTGTTTTTT
>.|.|TRBV7-2|TRBJ2-2
CASSLFWDSNTGELFF
TGTGCCAGCAGCTTATTTTGGGACTCGAACACCGGGGAGCTGTTTTTT
>.|.|TRBV19|TRBJ1-2
CASSLGGDYGYTF
TGTGCCAGTAGTTTAGGAGGAGACTATGGCTACACCTTC
>.|.|TRBV5-1|TRBJ2-2
CASSLGAGELFF
TGCGCCAGCAGCTTGGGAGCCGGGGAGCTGTTTTTT